The rows below give T cell receptor beta chains drawn from one sample of a study of OX40 agonist ivuxolimab in advanced cancers. TCRdb's table, derived via immunoSEQ multiplex PCR, lists solely in-frame clones and lacks some. The data contain 75,000 to 100,000 clones, roughly 80% of them singletons. Material: CD4+ or CD8+ T cells sorted from blood, obtained in a trial of the OX40 agonist ivuxolimab. Receptor source: an adult with an advanced solid tumor such as melanoma, head and neck, liver or kidney cancer. Both conserved end residues are part of each CDR3. Fields, in order: V gene, D gene, J gene, clone size, CDR3 DNA, CDR3 protein. The D gene is left open where the match is weak. A clone size is listed for some rows: how often the clone was seen (once, few, many), or a class if it is expanded.

V gene: TRBV5-1
D gene: .
J gene: TRBJ1-6
clone size: .
CDR3 DNA: TGCGCCAGCAGCCCCACAGGGAACGATAATTCACCCCTCCACTTT
CDR3 protein: CASSPTGNDNSPLHF

V gene: TRBV10-3
D gene: .
J gene: TRBJ1-3
clone size: few
CDR3 DNA: TGTGCCAGCAGTTATTCGGCGGCCTCTGGAAACACCATATATTTT
CDR3 protein: CASSYSAASGNTIYF

V gene: TRBV6-5
D gene: .
J gene: TRBJ2-3
clone size: once
CDR3 DNA: TGTGCCAGCAGTCCTCGAGGGATAACGCAGTATTTT
CDR3 protein: CASSPRGITQYF

V gene: TRBV5-1
D gene: .
J gene: TRBJ2-5
clone size: .
CDR3 DNA: TGCGCCAGCAGCCTCGGAGGGGGTACCAAACAGACCCAGTACTTC
CDR3 protein: CASSLGGGTKQTQYF

V gene: TRBV5-1
D gene: TRBD2
J gene: TRBJ2-5
clone size: .
CDR3 DNA: TGCGCCAGCAGCGTACTAGCGGGGGAGACCCAGTACTTC
CDR3 protein: CASSVLAGETQYF

V gene: TRBV7-9
D gene: .
J gene: TRBJ2-5
clone size: .
CDR3 DNA: TGTGCCAGCAGCTTGTCGTGGGAGACCCAGTACTTC
CDR3 protein: CASSLSWETQYF

V gene: TRBV7-2
D gene: TRBD1
J gene: TRBJ1-2
clone size: .
CDR3 DNA: TGTGCCAGCAGCTTTGGGACAGGGTGGTATGGCTACACCTTC
CDR3 protein: CASSFGTGWYGYTF

V gene: TRBV19
D gene: .
J gene: TRBJ1-5
clone size: .
CDR3 DNA: TGTGCCAGTAGTATAGGAGGACAGAATCAGCCCCAGCATTTT
CDR3 protein: CASSIGGQNQPQHF

V gene: TRBV5-1
D gene: .
J gene: TRBJ1-3
clone size: .
CDR3 DNA: TGCGCCAGCAGCTTGGACAGGAGAAGCTCTGGAAACACCATATATTTT
CDR3 protein: CASSLDRRSSGNTIYF

V gene: TRBV6-5
D gene: .
J gene: TRBJ1-1
clone size: .
CDR3 DNA: TGTGCCAGCAGTTACCAGGGTGGGAACACTGAAGCTTTCTTT
CDR3 protein: CASSYQGGNTEAFF

V gene: TRBV10-3
D gene: .
J gene: TRBJ2-1
clone size: few
CDR3 DNA: TGTGCCATCAAAGTGGTCGATGAGCAGTTCTTC
CDR3 protein: CAIKVVDEQFF

V gene: TRBV6-4
D gene: .
J gene: TRBJ2-1
clone size: .
CDR3 DNA: TGTGCCAGCAGTGACGGGGAGCTCAATGAGCAGTTCTTC
CDR3 protein: CASSDGELNEQFF

V gene: TRBV2
D gene: TRBD1
J gene: TRBJ1-5
clone size: .
CDR3 DNA: TGTGCCAGCAGTTGGGGACAGGGGAGCATGCAGCCCCAGCATTTT
CDR3 protein: CASSWGQGSMQPQHF

V gene: TRBV25-1
D gene: .
J gene: TRBJ1-1
clone size: once
CDR3 DNA: TGTGCCAGCGCCCATTTGAACACTGAAGCTTTCTTT
CDR3 protein: CASAHLNTEAFF

V gene: TRBV29-1
D gene: TRBD2
J gene: TRBJ2-2
clone size: .
CDR3 DNA: TGCAGCGGGACTAGCGGGGGGGCATCTCGGGTCGGGCTGTTTTTT
CDR3 protein: CSGTSGGASRVGLFF

V gene: TRBV6-5
D gene: TRBD2
J gene: TRBJ2-3
clone size: .
CDR3 DNA: TGTGCCAGCACCTTAGCGGGTTCTAGCACAGATACGCAGTATTTT
CDR3 protein: CASTLAGSSTDTQYF